The 28 T cell receptor beta chains given below trace back to one sample, sequenced in a study of shared T cell receptors in the human thymus. Measured with immunoSEQ multiplex PCR; TCRdb has only the in-frame clones, and not every one. This sample has 650,000 to 950,000 clones, with 70% to 90% found just once. This sample also belongs to another study, concerning human thymus T cells.

Material for sequencing was thymocytes. The receptors derive from a girl less than two years old with a congenital heart defect.

The chain uses TRBV6-6 and TRBJ2-7, with D possibly TRBD2 on 5 matching bases. The ends were cut back, 2 bases at V and 3 bases at J, with 17 bases in the middle. The CDR3 covers 16 residues. Germline loops: CDR1 MNHNY, CDR2 SVGAGI (reference sequence). DNA of the CDR3: TGTGCCAGCAGTTACGGCCCGGGGATCGAAAGCTACGAGCAGTACTTC. Protein: CASSYGPGIESYEQYF.

The rearrangement uses TRBV28 and TRBJ1-2; D possibly corresponds to TRBD1 (5 bases). V was trimmed by 7 bases and J by 6 bases, leaving 18 bases between them. The CDR3 is made up of 14 amino acids. CDR1 MDHEN and CDR2 SYDVKM come from the germline V gene. The DNA of the CDR3 is TGTGCCAGCACGACTAGGGGTTCCAGGGATGGCTACACCTTC. It yields the protein CASTTRGSRDGYTF.

The sample holds one count of this clone. The genes are TRBV4-3 and TRBJ1-2; perhaps TRBD1 as D (6 bases). This CDR3 region has 14 residues. Trimming cost V 3 bases and J 8 bases, with 16 bases left between them. The germline gives CDR1 LGHNA, CDR2 YSLEER. CDR3 DNA sequence: TGCGCCAGCAGCCACCGCCAGACAGGCATCGGCTACACCTTC. This encodes CASSHRQTGIGYTF.

This clone appeared a single time. The chain is built from TRBV2 and TRBJ2-5; 7 bases agree with TRBD2. The J segment lost 1 base and the V segment lost 8 bases, leaving 4 bases of the junction unmatched. Germline CDR1 reads SNHLY; CDR2 reads FYNNEI. CDR3 length equals 13 residues. The CDR3 is CASLAVGQETQYF. The DNA for the CDR3 is TGTGCCAGCCTAGCGGTAGGCCAAGAGACCCAGTACTTC.

The chain employs TRBV9 and TRBJ1-2, with D possibly TRBD1 on 6 matching bases. This CDR3 region has 16 residues. The germline V gene encodes CDR1 SGDLS and CDR2 YYNGEE. V was cut by 3 bases and J by 0 bases, with 15 bases left in between. CDR3 region: CASSGIRDTSNYGYTF. The CDR3 nucleotides read TGTGCCAGCAGCGGGATCCGGGACACATCTAACTATGGCTACACCTTC.

The rearrangement joins TRBV14 to TRBJ1-2, with 8 nucleotides matching TRBD1. This CDR3 is 18 amino acids long. Germline V gene lookup returns CDR1 SGHDN and CDR2 FVKESK. V lost 4 bases, J lost 0 bases, and 13 bases stayed unmatched. In DNA form, the CDR3 reads TGTGCCAGCAGCCCCACAGGGGGGCCCTTCCTAGCTAACTATGGCTACACCTTC. Amino acid sequence: CASSPTGGPFLANYGYTF.

The chain uses TRBV4-1 and TRBJ2-6; D may be TRBD1 (5 bases). Trimming pared 7 bases from V and 2 bases from J, leaving 18 bases between. The length of the CDR3 is 17 residues. From germline, CDR1 is MGHRA and CDR2 YSYEKL. CDR3 loop: CASTGSYHRPGANVLTF. In DNA form, the CDR3 reads TGCGCCAGCACAGGGTCATACCACCGCCCTGGGGCCAACGTCCTGACTTTC.

The CDR3 is CASSAWGHVKKSYGYTF. For the CDR3, the DNA is TGTGCCAGCAGTGCCTGGGGGCATGTAAAAAAGAGCTATGGCTACACCTTC. The genes are TRBV25-1 and TRBJ1-2; a possible D gene is TRBD1 (6 bases). CDR3 length: 17 residues. Trimming removed 4 bases from V and 4 bases from J, with 22 bases in between. Germline CDR1 and CDR2: MGHDK and SYGVNS.

CDR3 amino acids: CASSEQDYQTGSEQFF. CDR3 bases: TGTGCCAGCAGCGAACAGGACTATCAAACGGGGAGTGAGCAGTTCTTC. The chain joins TRBV25-1 to TRBJ2-1; tentative D call: TRBD2 (6 bases). Germline V CDR1 and CDR2: MGHDK, SYGVNS. The ends were cut back, 6 bases at V and 9 bases at J, with 24 bases in the middle. The CDR3 is made up of 16 amino acids. Complete variable domain (other parts from reference TRBV25-1 and TRBJ2-1): EADIYQTPRYLVIGTGKKITLECSQTMGHDKMYWYQQDPGMELHLIHYSYGVNSTEKGDLSSESTVSRIRTEHFPLTLESARPSHTSQYLCASSEQDYQTGSEQFFGPGTRLTVL.

The chain has TRBV29-1 and TRBJ2-5; 11 bases fit TRBD2. The ends lost 1 base at V and 5 bases at J; junction bases unmatched: 15. Germline V lookup: CDR1 SQVTM, CDR2 ANQGSEA. This CDR3 comprises 18 residues. In DNA, the CDR3 is TGCAGCGTTGAAGTGGAGGTAGCGGGGGGGCCTATCTCGGAGACCCAGTACTTC. Translating gives CSVEVEVAGGPISETQYF. Complete variable domain (other parts from reference TRBV29-1 and TRBJ2-5): SAVISQKPSRDICQRGTSLTIQCQVDSQVTMMFWYRQQPGQSLTLIATANQGSEATYESGFVIDKFPISRPNLTFSTLTVSNMSPEDSSIYLCSVEVEVAGGPISETQYFGPGTRLLVL.

CDR3 DNA: TGTGCCAGCGGCGGTGGTGGCTTCACCATCTCCAACTATGGCTACACCTTC. Amino acid sequence: CASGGGGFTISNYGYTF. The chain couples TRBV5-6 to TRBJ1-2; D gene ambiguous. V was clipped by 7 bases and J by 2 bases, with 24 bases between them. Germline V lookup: CDR1 SGHDT, CDR2 YYEEEE. This CDR3 region has 17 residues.

This chain uses TRBV4-3 with TRBJ2-2; the D gene is possibly TRBD2 (6 bases). Germline V CDR1 and CDR2: LGHNA, YSLEER. Trimming removed 4 bases from V and 6 bases from J, with 12 bases in between. The length of the CDR3 is 14 residues. This CDR3 reads CASSPSRGSGELFF. CDR3 in DNA: TGCGCCAGCAGCCCAAGTCGGGGGTCCGGGGAGCTGTTTTTT.

The J gene is TRBJ1-2, the V gene TRBV9, with TRBD1 matching 7 bases. With 1 base clipped from V and 7 bases from J, the junction kept 7 bases outside the gene matches. This CDR3 is 14 amino acids long. Per germline, CDR1 SGDLS and CDR2 YYNGEE. The CDR3 here is CASSVIEGATGYTF. The CDR3 DNA sequence: TGTGCCAGCAGCGTAATTGAGGGGGCTACTGGCTACACCTTC.

The chain recombines TRBV7-8 with TRBJ1-5, with D uncertain. This CDR3 has 15 amino acids. Germline V gene data show CDR1 as SGHVS and CDR2 as FQNEAQ. The germline V and J ends were trimmed by 3 bases and 5 bases, with 14 bases remaining between them. The CDR3 DNA sequence: TGTGCCAGCAGCTTGGGAGAGACGGGTGATCAGCCCCAGCATTTT. This gives the protein CASSLGETGDQPQHF. Full variable domain (outside the CDR3, taken from reference TRBV7-8 and TRBJ1-5): GAGVSQSPRYKVAKRGQDVALRCDPISGHVSLFWYQQALGQGPEFLTYFQNEAQLDKSGLPSDRFFAERPEGSVSTLKIQRTQQEDSAVYLCASSLGETGDQPQHFGDGTRLSIL.

The V gene is TRBV27, the J gene TRBJ1-5; the D is unclear. The CDR3 has 14 amino acids. Germline V gives CDR1 MNHEY, CDR2 SMNVEV (reference sequence). V was clipped by 5 bases and J by 3 bases, with 11 bases between them. In DNA, the CDR3 is TGTGCCAGCAGTCCGTACTGCCACAATCAGCCCCAGCATTTT. This encodes CASSPYCHNQPQHF.

This clone was observed a handful of times. The V call is TRBV27, the J call TRBJ1-2; TRBD1 might be the D (6 bases). The ends were cut back, 6 bases at V and 1 base at J, with 21 bases in the middle. Germline V gives CDR1 MNHEY, CDR2 SMNVEV (reference sequence). This CDR3 region has 17 residues. The CDR3 DNA is TGTGCCAGCAGCGACGAACCAGGACAGTCGAATAACTATGGCTACACCTTC. Translation gives CASSDEPGQSNNYGYTF.

The V and J genes are TRBV14 and TRBJ1-3; TRBD1 is a possible D gene (5 bases). V gave up 0 bases and J gave up 0 bases, with 27 bases separating them. This CDR3 is built from 22 residues. Germline CDR1 SGHDN, CDR2 FVKESK. The CDR3 is CASSQDLYPPGGGRSSGNTIYF. The CDR3, as DNA: TGTGCCAGCAGCCAAGATCTTTACCCCCCCGGGGGAGGCCGAAGCTCTGGAAACACCATATATTTT. The full variable domain, in which reference TRBV14 and TRBJ1-3 provide the parts outside the CDR3, is EAGVTQFPSHSVIEKGQTVTLRCDPISGHDNLYWYRRVMGKEIKFLLHFVKESKQDESGMPNNRFLAERTGGTYSTLKVQPAELEDSGVYFCASSQDLYPPGGGRSSGNTIYFGEGSWLTVV.

Points on this clone: The sample contains more than one DNA sequence encoding this CDR3. The V and J genes are TRBV5-1 and TRBJ1-2, with D perhaps TRBD1 (5 bases). The ends were cut back, 0 bases at V and 8 bases at J, with 8 bases in the middle. In germline, CDR1 is SGHRS, CDR2 YFSETQ. This CDR3 region has 12 residues. CDR3 sequence reads: CASSLAQGGYTF. The DNA for the CDR3 is TGCGCCAGCAGCTTGGCTCAGGGAGGCTACACCTTC.

This sequence joins TRBV4-3 and TRBJ2-2; a possible D gene is TRBD2 (5 bases). The CDR3 loop spans 14 amino acids. Trimming removed 4 bases at V and 6 bases at J, with 12 bases between. Germline CDR1 reads LGHNA; CDR2 reads YSLEER. Written as DNA, the CDR3 is TGCGCCAGCAGCCGAAGGTTGAGGGCCGGGGAGCTGTTTTTT. Protein: CASSRRLRAGELFF.

The rearrangement joins TRBV5-6 to TRBJ1-2; D remains unclear. The germline V gene encodes CDR1 SGHDT and CDR2 YYEEEE. The CDR3 spans 16 residues. Trimming pared 2 bases from V and 0 bases from J, leaving 14 bases between. CDR3 nucleotides: TGTGCCAGCAGCTTAGTTGAGACGGGAACTAACTATGGCTACACCTTC. Encoded protein: CASSLVETGTNYGYTF. The complete variable domain, with remaining parts taken from reference TRBV5-6 and TRBJ1-2, reads DAGVTQSPTHLIKTRGQQVTLRCSPKSGHDTVSWYQQALGQGPQFIFQYYEEEERQRGNFPDRFSGHQFPNYSSELNVNALLLGDSALYLCASSLVETGTNYGYTFGSGTRLTVV.

The V gene is TRBV2, the J gene TRBJ1-1; D call uncertain. Germline values: CDR1 SNHLY, CDR2 FYNNEI. This CDR3 contains 13 residues. Trimming pared 6 bases from V and 1 base from J, leaving 9 bases between. The CDR3 is CASSPGRNTEAFF. The CDR3 DNA is TGTGCCAGCAGCCCCGGGAGGAACACTGAAGCTTTCTTT.

The CDR3, as DNA: TGCGCCAGCAGCCTCCGACAGGGGGGGGATACGCAGTATTTT. It encodes CASSLRQGGDTQYF. The J gene is TRBJ2-3, the V gene TRBV5-1; TRBD1 matches 9 bases. V lost 4 bases and J lost 6; bases outside the gene matches: 6. CDR3 size: 14 residues. Germline CDR1 is SGHRS and CDR2 is YFSETQ.

V is TRBV25-1 and J is TRBJ1-5, with 7 bases matching TRBD1. CDR1 is MGHDK, CDR2 SYGVNS, per germline. Trimming took 6 bases from V and 5 from J; bases not matched to a gene: 16. The CDR3 totals 17 residues. CDR3: CASSPRQGLGVDQPQHF. As DNA, the CDR3 is TGTGCCAGCAGCCCAAGACAGGGTCTCGGGGTCGATCAGCCCCAGCATTTT.

This chain's CDR3 is CASKRNNEQFF. The CDR3 DNA reads TGTGCCAGCAAGCGGAACAATGAGCAGTTCTTC. The chain carries TRBV14 and TRBJ2-1; D may be TRBD2 (5 bases). In germline, CDR1 is SGHDN, CDR2 FVKESK. The CDR3 totals 11 residues. Trimming shortened V by 7 bases and J by 5 bases, and 6 bases separated the two germline ends.

This chain joins TRBV5-6 and TRBJ2-7; the match to TRBD2 covers 8 bases. Trimming cost V 1 base and J 5 bases; bases outside gene matches: 20. This CDR3 region has 19 residues. The germline gives CDR1 SGHDT, CDR2 YYEEEE. The CDR3: CASSLSQLAELPGGNEQYF. CDR3 coding DNA: TGTGCCAGCAGCTTGAGTCAACTAGCGGAGTTACCGGGAGGTAACGAGCAGTACTTC.

The gene calls are TRBV5-1 and TRBJ1-1, with no clear D. The CDR3 is 15 residues long. Trimming took 3 bases from V and 0 from J, leaving 12 bases between them. The germline CDR1 and CDR2 sequences are SGHRS and YFSETQ. The CDR3 sequence is CASSSGSPMNTEAFF. For the CDR3, the DNA is TGCGCCAGCAGCTCAGGTAGTCCCATGAACACTGAAGCTTTCTTT.

The CDR3, as DNA: TGTGCCAGCAGCGTAGAGCTAGGCCGGTGGGACTATGGCTACACCTTC. Translated: CASSVELGRWDYGYTF. V is TRBV9 and J is TRBJ1-2, with D uncertain. The germline CDR1 and CDR2 sequences are SGDLS and YYNGEE. The CDR3 has 16 residues. Between the trimmed V and J ends, which lost 0 bases and 3 bases, there was a span of 15 bases.

The V and J genes are TRBV4-3 and TRBJ1-1; D is unclear. Germline V CDR1 and CDR2: LGHNA, YSLEER. CDR3 length equals 13 residues. V was shortened by 6 bases and J by 5 bases, with 13 bases between the two germline ends. This CDR3 is CASSGGVWTEAFF. As DNA, the CDR3 is TGCGCCAGCAGTGGCGGGGTATGGACTGAAGCTTTCTTT.